The clone carrying this T cell receptor (beta chain) has more than one count but fewer than ten. This entry is derived from a study of cytotoxic CD8 clonotypes in ibrutinib-treated CLL. Across the study: Response sampling occurred after a median 12 months of treatment (range 6 to 36).

Deletions cut 1 base from V and 1 base from J, with 5 bases between. This CDR3 spans 13 amino acids. Germline-derived CDR1 and CDR2 are SGDLS and YYNGEE. Sequencing was performed with immunoSEQ multiplex PCR; in TCRdb, only in-frame clones are kept and a portion is missing. The repertoire holds more than 300,000 clones, about 80% seen once, with approximately 7% in the top ten. The TCR sequence derives from a human donor with chronic lymphocytic leukemia. The sequencing used PBMCs, collected before ibrutinib treatment. The rearrangement links TRBV9 to TRBJ1-1; D is undetermined. For the CDR3, the DNA is TGTGCCAGCAGCGTACAGAGGAACACTGAAGCTTTCTTT. Protein sequence: CASSVQRNTEAFF.